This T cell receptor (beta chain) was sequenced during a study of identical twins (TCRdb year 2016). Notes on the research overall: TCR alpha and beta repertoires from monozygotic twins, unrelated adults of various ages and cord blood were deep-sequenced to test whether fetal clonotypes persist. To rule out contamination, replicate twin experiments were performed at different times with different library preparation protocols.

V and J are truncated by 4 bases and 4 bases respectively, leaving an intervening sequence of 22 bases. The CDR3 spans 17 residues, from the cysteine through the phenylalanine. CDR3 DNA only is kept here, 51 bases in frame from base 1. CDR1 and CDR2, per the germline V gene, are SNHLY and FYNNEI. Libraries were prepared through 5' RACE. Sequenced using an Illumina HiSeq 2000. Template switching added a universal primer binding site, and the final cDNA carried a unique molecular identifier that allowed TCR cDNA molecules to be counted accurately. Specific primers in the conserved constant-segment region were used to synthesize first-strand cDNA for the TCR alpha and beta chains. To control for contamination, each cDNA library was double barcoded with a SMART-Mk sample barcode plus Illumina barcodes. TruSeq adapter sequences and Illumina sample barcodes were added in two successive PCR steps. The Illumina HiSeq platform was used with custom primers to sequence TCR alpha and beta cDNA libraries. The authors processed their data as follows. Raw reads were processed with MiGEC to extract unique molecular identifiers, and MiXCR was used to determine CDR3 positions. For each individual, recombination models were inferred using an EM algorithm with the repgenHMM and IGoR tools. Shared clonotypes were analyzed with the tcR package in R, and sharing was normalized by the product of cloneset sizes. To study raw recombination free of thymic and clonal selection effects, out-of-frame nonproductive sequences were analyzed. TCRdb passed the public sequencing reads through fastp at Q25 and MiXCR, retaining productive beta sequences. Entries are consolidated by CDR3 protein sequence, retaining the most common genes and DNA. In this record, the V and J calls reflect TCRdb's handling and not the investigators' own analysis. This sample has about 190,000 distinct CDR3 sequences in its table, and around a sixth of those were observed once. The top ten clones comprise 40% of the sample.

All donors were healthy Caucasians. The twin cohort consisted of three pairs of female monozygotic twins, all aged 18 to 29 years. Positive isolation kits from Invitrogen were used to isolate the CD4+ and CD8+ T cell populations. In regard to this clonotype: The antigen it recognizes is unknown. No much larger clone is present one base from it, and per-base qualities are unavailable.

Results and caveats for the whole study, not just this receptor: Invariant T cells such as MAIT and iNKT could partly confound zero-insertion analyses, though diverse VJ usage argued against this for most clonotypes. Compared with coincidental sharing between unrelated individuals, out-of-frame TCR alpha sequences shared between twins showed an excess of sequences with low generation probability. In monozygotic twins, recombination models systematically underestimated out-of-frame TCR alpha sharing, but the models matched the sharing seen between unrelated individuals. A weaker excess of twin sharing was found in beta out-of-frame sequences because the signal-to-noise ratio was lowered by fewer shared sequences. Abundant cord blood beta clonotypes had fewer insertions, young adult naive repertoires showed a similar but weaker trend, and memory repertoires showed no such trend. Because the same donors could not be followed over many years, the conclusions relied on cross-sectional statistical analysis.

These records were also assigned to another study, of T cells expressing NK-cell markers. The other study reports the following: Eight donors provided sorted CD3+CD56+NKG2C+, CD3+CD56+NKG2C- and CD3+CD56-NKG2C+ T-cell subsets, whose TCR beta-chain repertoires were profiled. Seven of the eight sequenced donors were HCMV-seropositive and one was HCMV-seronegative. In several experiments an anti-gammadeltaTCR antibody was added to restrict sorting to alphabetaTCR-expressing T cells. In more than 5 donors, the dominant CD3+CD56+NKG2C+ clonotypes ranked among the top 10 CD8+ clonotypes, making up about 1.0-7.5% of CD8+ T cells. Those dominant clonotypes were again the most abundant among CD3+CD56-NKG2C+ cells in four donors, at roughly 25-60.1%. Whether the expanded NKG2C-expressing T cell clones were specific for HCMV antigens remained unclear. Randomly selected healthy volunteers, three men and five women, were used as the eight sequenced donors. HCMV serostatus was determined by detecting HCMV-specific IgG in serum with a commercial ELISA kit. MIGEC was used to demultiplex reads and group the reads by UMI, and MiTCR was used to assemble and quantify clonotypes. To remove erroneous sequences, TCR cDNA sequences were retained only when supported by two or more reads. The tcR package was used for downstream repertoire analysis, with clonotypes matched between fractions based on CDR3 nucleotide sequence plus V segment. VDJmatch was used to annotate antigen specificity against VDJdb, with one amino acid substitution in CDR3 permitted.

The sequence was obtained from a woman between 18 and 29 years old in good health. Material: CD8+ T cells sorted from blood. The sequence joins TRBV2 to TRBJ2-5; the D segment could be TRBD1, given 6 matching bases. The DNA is TGTGCCAGCAGTGTTTCCCAACAGGGAGTTTCCCTAGAGACCCAGTACTTC. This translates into CASSVSQQGVSLETQYF.